This T cell receptor (beta chain) was found in a study of shared T cell receptors in the human thymus. V gave up 6 bases and J gave up 7 bases; unmatched junction bases: 13. The CDR3 is made up of 15 amino acids. Germline loops: CDR1 LNHDA, CDR2 SQIVND (reference sequence). Only in-frame clones appear in the TCRdb table, and some are missing; sequencing was by immunoSEQ multiplex PCR. The sample gives roughly 500,000 clones, about 80% of which show up once; about 0.013% is in the top ten. This sample was shared with a second study, whose subject was human thymus T cells. From that study: Use of V and J genes seemed skewed within the thymic and blood repertoires.

The source of this sequence is a boy under three years old with a congenital heart defect. The specimen sequenced was thymocytes. This chain links TRBV19 with TRBJ2-3, with 7 bases matching TRBD1. For the CDR3, the DNA is TGTGCCAGTAGCTCGACAGGGACCTTCTCTAATACGCAGTATTTT. This encodes CASSSTGTFSNTQYF.